This T cell receptor beta chain was sequenced during a study of blood T cell repertoires in COVID-19. Study context: The origin of the acute and convalescent COVID-19 samples was the United States, Italy and Spain. T cells, B-cell-depleted T cells, or PBMCs provided the cDNA or gDNA that served as material.

Original processing methods: Researchers report that nucleated cell counts were estimated from reference gene primer amplification. Sequenced by immunoSEQ multiplex PCR; TCRdb stores in-frame clones only, minus some. V, J and clone size derive from that table, while D and trimming were established from the DNA sequence. The sample carries about 320,000 clones, 85% to 95% recorded once. The CDR3 is 16 residues long. The sample taken for sequencing was PBMCs or T cells enriched from blood (not recorded which). The sequence was collected from a woman between 25 and 40 years old who had been exposed to COVID-19. The rearrangement uses TRBV21-1 and TRBJ1-6; the table's D call, TRBD1, has no DNA check behind it. TRBV21-1 is deemed a pseudogene. The chain's CDR3 is CASPGDGAIYNSPLHF. As DNA, the CDR3 is TGTGCCAGCCCAGGGGACGGGGCCATCTATAATTCACCCCTCCACTTT.